The present TCR beta chain was sequenced within a study of long-term antiretroviral therapy in people with HIV. As for this clone: Its antigen is unknown.

Study results and caveats: Post-ART diversity increased but stayed below transplant donor controls. For ART adherence, viral resistance and therapy changes, no data were available.

A v3.0 immunoSEQ assay was performed at survey level. The method was immunoSEQ multiplex PCR; TCRdb's version includes in-frame clones alone and lacks a portion of them. The data contain approximately 10,000 clones, 70% to 75% of them singletons. Deletions cut 4 bases from V and 4 bases from J, with 10 bases between. Germline assignment: CDR1 SQVTM and CDR2 ANQGSEA. The CDR3 runs to 12 residues. The chain recombines TRBV29-1 with TRBJ1-1; no clear D gene. This receptor was taken from a man aged 35 to 55 with HIV. Sequencing was performed on unsorted PBMCs, taken approximately 3.1 years before starting antiretroviral therapy. CDR3 region: CSVGEGITEAFF. The CDR3 DNA sequence: TGCAGCGTTGGAGAAGGGATCACTGAAGCTTTCTTT.